Described below is a single T cell receptor (beta chain) sequence and its context. This record belongs to a study of cytomegalovirus exposure and HLA in healthy donors. The PCR contained 60 Vbeta and 13 Jbeta primers. Profiled with immunoSEQ multiplex PCR; TCRdb holds only in-frame clones, not every one. The sample has hundreds of thousands of clones, about 80% seen once. CDR1 and CDR2 (germline): SGHRS, YFSETQ. This CDR3 spans 17 amino acids. V lost 2 bases to trimming and J lost 4 bases; unmatched junction nucleotides: 10. The source is a man in his forties in good health and CMV-seronegative. The rearrangement links TRBV5-1 to TRBJ1-4; the match to TRBD1 covers 8 bases. Material: PBMCs. The CDR3 DNA is TGCGCCAGCAGCTTAGGGACAGGCAACCACCTTAATGAAAAACTGTTTTTT. Encoded protein: CASSLGTGNHLNEKLFF.